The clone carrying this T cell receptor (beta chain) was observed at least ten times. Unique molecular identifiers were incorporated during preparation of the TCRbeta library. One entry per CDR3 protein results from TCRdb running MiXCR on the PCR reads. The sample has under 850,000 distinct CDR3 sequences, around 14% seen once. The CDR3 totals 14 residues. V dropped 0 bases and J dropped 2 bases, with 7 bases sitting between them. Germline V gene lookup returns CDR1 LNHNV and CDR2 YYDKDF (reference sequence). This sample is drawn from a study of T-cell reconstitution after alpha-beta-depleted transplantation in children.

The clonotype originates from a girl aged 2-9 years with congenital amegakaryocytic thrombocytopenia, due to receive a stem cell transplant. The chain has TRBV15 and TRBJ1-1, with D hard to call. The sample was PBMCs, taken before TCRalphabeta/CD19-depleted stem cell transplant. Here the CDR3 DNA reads TGTGCCACCAGCAGAGACAACGAAAACACTGAAGCTTTCTTT. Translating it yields CATSRDNENTEAFF.